The T cell receptor (beta chain) under discussion was sequenced for a study of blood T cells in healthy people across ages. Study-level points and caveats: Possibly confounding the expanded clonotype changes was the fact that donor CMV status was unknown.

Notes on this clonotype: Its antigen remains unknown. Since a much larger clone is just one base distant, this may be a read error.

This CDR3 spans 14 amino acids. Germline V gene data show CDR1 as SGHKS and CDR2 as YYEKEE (reference sequence). V was clipped by 4 bases and J by 11 bases; unmatched bases: 14. The second PCR ran roughly 7 to 11 cycles with a sample-barcoded 5' primer and J-beta primers. TCRdb re-derived calls from the 5' RACE reads in MiXCR, one entry per CDR3 protein. Found here are more than 650,000 distinct CDR3 sequences, about 48% of them singletons; the top ten hold roughly two fifths. Sample: blood. The receptor's source is an elderly man in good health. The chain couples TRBV5-5 to TRBJ2-5; 7 bases align to TRBD2. The CDR3 here is CASSPLGGRNEQYF. DNA for the CDR3: TGTGCCAGCAGCCCCTTGGGCGGGAGAAATGAGCAGTACTTC.